Each of the 27 T cell receptor beta chains below was sequenced from the same sample in a study of shared clonotypes between healthy human individuals. The data were produced by immunoSEQ multiplex PCR, yet TCRdb's version contains in-frame clones alone and is incomplete. In the table there are under 650,000 clones, almost 97% of which are singletons. Sample: naive CD4+ T cells sorted from blood. Subset here: CD45RA+ positively selected. The receptors stem from a woman aged 30 to 39 in good health.

The rearrangement links TRBV7-2 to TRBJ2-3, with D possibly being TRBD1 (6 bases). Germline CDR1 is SGHTA and CDR2 is FQGNSA. Trimming took off 1 base at V and 1 base at J, with 9 bases between the two ends. This CDR3 has 15 amino acids. The CDR3 DNA follows: TGTGCCAGCAGCTTAGGGCCAGGGGGCACAGATACGCAGTATTTT. Its protein is CASSLGPGGTDTQYF.

The rearrangement uses TRBV5-1 and TRBJ2-7, with 14 bases that match TRBD2. The CDR3 totals 16 residues. Germline CDR1 SGHRS, CDR2 YFSETQ. With 0 bases clipped from V and 4 bases from J, the junction kept 3 bases outside the gene matches. The CDR3 reads CASSLGGLAGVYEQYF. CDR3 bases: TGCGCCAGCAGCTTGGGGGGACTAGCGGGAGTGTACGAGCAGTACTTC.

V is TRBV7-2 and J is TRBJ2-1, with 8 bases lining up with TRBD1. CDR3 size: 18 residues. CDR1 is SGHTA and CDR2 is FQGNSA in the germline V gene. V was pared by 5 bases and J by 4 bases, with 16 bases of the junction left unmatched. The CDR3 DNA follows: TGTGCCAGCAGCCCGTATCCACTACGGGACAGGTCTTACAATGAGCAGTTCTTC. This encodes CASSPYPLRDRSYNEQFF.

This chain links TRBV7-2 with TRBJ2-3; TRBD2 might be the D (6 bases). Germline V gene lookup returns CDR1 SGHTA and CDR2 FQGNSA. V lost 4 bases, J lost 3 bases, and 17 bases lay in between. CDR3 length: 16 amino acids. DNA for the CDR3: TGTGCCAGCAGCTCCCAGAGCGGGCATCTTACAGATACGCAGTATTTT. It translates to CASSSQSGHLTDTQYF.

The chain joins TRBV27 to TRBJ2-2; D not certain. The CDR3 is 15 amino acids. Germline V gene sequence: CDR1 MNHEY, CDR2 SMNVEV (reference sequence). V was trimmed by 3 bases and J by 1 base, leaving 9 bases between them. Here the CDR3 DNA reads TGTGCCAGCAGTTTGTTAAACGGGAACACCGGGGAGCTGTTTTTT. It codes for CASSLLNGNTGELFF.

The chain combines TRBV27 with TRBJ1-4, with TRBD1 as a possible D gene (5 bases). The CDR3 has 14 residues. Germline loops: CDR1 MNHEY, CDR2 SMNVEV (reference sequence). Deletions cut 6 bases from V and 4 bases from J, with 12 bases between. The CDR3 nucleotides read TGTGCCAGCAGCCCACAGGTGCATAATGAAAAACTGTTTTTT. Protein product: CASSPQVHNEKLFF. Together with reference TRBV27 and TRBJ1-4, the CDR3 gives the full variable domain: EAQVTQNPRYLITVTGKKLTVTCSQNMNHEYMSWYRQDPGLGLRQIYYSMNVEVTDKGDVPEGYKVSRKEKRNFPLILESPSPNQTSLYFCASSPQVHNEKLFFGSGTQLSVL.

The chain has TRBV5-5 and TRBJ1-4, with D unclear. The CDR3 has 12 residues. CDR1 is SGHKS and CDR2 is YYEKEE in the germline V gene (reference sequence). Deletions cut 2 bases from V and 8 bases from J, with 7 bases between. The CDR3 nucleotides read TGTGCCAGCAGCTTTATGGGAGAAAAACTGTTTTTT. This encodes CASSFMGEKLFF.

The chain combines TRBV11-2 with TRBJ1-2; no clear D gene. Looked up from germline, CDR1 is SGHAT and CDR2 is FQNNGV. V dropped 7 bases and J dropped 8 bases, with 14 bases sitting between them. CDR3 length equals 12 residues. The CDR3 reads CASTAMAGGYTF. The CDR3 DNA reads TGTGCCAGCACCGCGATGGCGGGCGGCTACACCTTC. Variable domain in full (rest from reference TRBV11-2 and TRBJ1-2): EAGVAQSPRYKIIEKRQSVAFWCNPISGHATLYWYQQILGQGPKLLIQFQNNGVVDDSQLPKDRFSAERLKGVDSTLKIQPAKLEDSAVYLCASTAMAGGYTFGSGTRLTVV.

The J gene is TRBJ1-6, the V gene TRBV11-2, with D unresolved. There are 15 residues in the CDR3. The V gene's germline CDR1 is SGHAT and CDR2 FQNNGV. The ends were cut back, 3 bases at V and 0 bases at J, with 6 bases in the middle. CDR3 nucleotide sequence: TGTGCCAGCAGCTTTTACAGCTCCTATAATTCACCCCTCCACTTT. Residues: CASSFYSSYNSPLHF.

The chain employs TRBV27 and TRBJ2-2; 14 bases are shared with TRBD2. This CDR3 has 14 residues. The V segment lost 6 bases and the J segment 6 bases; nucleotides outside the gene matches: 0. Per germline, CDR1 MNHEY and CDR2 SMNVEV (reference sequence). The CDR3 region is CASRGLAGAGELFF. CDR3 nucleotides: TGTGCCAGCAGGGGACTAGCGGGAGCCGGGGAGCTGTTTTTT.

The chain employs TRBV6-5 and TRBJ2-5; D is perhaps TRBD1 (5 bases). In germline, CDR1 is MNHEY, CDR2 SVGAGI. The CDR3 extends over 13 amino acids. Trimming removed 2 bases at V and 7 bases at J, with 11 bases between. CDR3 sequence reads: CASSYQGLGTQYF. For the CDR3, the DNA is TGTGCCAGCAGTTACCAGGGCTTAGGGACCCAGTACTTC.

The genes are TRBV10-3 and TRBJ1-5; maybe TRBD1 (5 bases). V gave up 3 bases and J gave up 0 bases, with 9 bases separating them. The CDR3 totals 15 residues. Per the germline V gene, CDR1 is ENHRY and CDR2 is SYGVKD. CDR3 protein: CAISEKGPSNQPQHF. The CDR3 nucleotides read TGTGCCATCAGTGAAAAGGGGCCTAGCAATCAGCCCCAGCATTTT.

This chain links TRBV30 with TRBJ2-7; D might be TRBD1 (5 bases). Per the germline V gene, CDR1 is GTSNPN and CDR2 is SVGIG (reference sequence). The V end lost 2 bases, the J end lost 6 bases, and 14 bases lay between the germline ends. The CDR3 covers 13 residues. CDR3 amino acids: CAWSPGGTGEQYF. The CDR3 DNA follows: TGTGCCTGGAGTCCCGGCGGTACAGGCGAGCAGTACTTC.

V is TRBV5-6 and J is TRBJ1-2; TRBD1 matches at 7 bases. Germline assignment: CDR1 SGHDT and CDR2 YYEEEE. There are 16 residues in the CDR3. Germline trimming cut 0 bases from V and 7 bases from J; bases unmatched to any gene: 12. The DNA for the CDR3 is TGTGCCAGCAGCTTGGCCTTGGGACAGCTCCAGGGTGGCTACACCTTC. This codes for CASSLALGQLQGGYTF.

Details on this clone: At one boundary the junction diverges from the germline segment, which might be a read error. This rearrangement joins TRBV4-1 to TRBJ2-5, with 9 bases lining up with TRBD2. The CDR3 runs to 16 residues. Germline-derived CDR1 and CDR2 are MGHRA and YSYEKL. CDR3 sequence: CASSQEPSGTQETQYF. DNA for the CDR3: TGTGCCAGCAGCCAAGAGCCTAGCGGGACCCAAGAGACCCAGTACTTC.

The chain has TRBV21-1 and TRBJ1-3; TRBD1 reflects the table's D call only, with no check against the DNA. TRBV21-1 constitutes a pseudogene. CDR3 length equals 20 residues. The CDR3 loop is CASSEHRDSPRKASGNTIYF. CDR3 DNA: TGTGCCAGCAGCGAACACCGGGACAGCCCACGGAAAGCCTCTGGAAACACCATATATTTT.

This clone was counted once. V usage is TRBV28 and J usage is TRBJ2-5; 11 bases match TRBD2. CDR1 is MDHEN and CDR2 is SYDVKM in the germline V gene. Trimming removed 4 bases from V and 6 bases from J; junction bases left unmatched: 10. The CDR3 spans 16 residues. CDR3 amino acids: CASSSVAGGIVKTQYF. Written as DNA, the CDR3 is TGTGCCAGCAGTTCGGTAGCGGGAGGGATTGTTAAGACCCAGTACTTC. Full variable domain (remainder filled in from reference TRBV28 and TRBJ2-5): DVKVTQSSRYLVKRTGEKVFLECVQDMDHENMFWYRQDPGLGLRLIYFSYDVKMKEKGDIPEGYSVSREKKERFSLILESASTNQTSMYLCASSSVAGGIVKTQYFGPGTRLLVL.

The V call is TRBV28, the J call TRBJ1-1, with D maybe TRBD1 (5 bases). The length of the CDR3 is 16 residues. The germline V and J ends were trimmed by 4 bases and 1 base, with 16 bases remaining between them. The V gene's germline CDR1 is MDHEN and CDR2 SYDVKM. CDR3 protein: CASSSHGAGGNTEAFF. CDR3 DNA: TGTGCCAGCAGTTCGCACGGGGCGGGAGGGAACACTGAAGCTTTCTTT.

V is TRBV7-2 and J is TRBJ2-5; unclear D gene. Germline assignment: CDR1 SGHTA and CDR2 FQGNSA. The CDR3 runs 14 residues. Trimming took off 5 bases at V and 9 bases at J, with 19 bases between the two ends. The DNA of the CDR3 is TGTGCCAGCAGCCCTCTGGCGGAGAGGCCGTCCCAGTACTTC. Translating gives CASSPLAERPSQYF.

This chain joins TRBV7-3 and TRBJ2-3; TRBD2 aligns across 12 bases. The CDR3 extends over 16 amino acids. Per the germline V gene, CDR1 is SGHTA and CDR2 is FQGTGA. Trimming cost V 5 bases and J 2 bases; bases outside gene matches: 5. CDR3 nucleotides: TGTGCCAGCAGCACGGGACTAGCGGGCTCCACAGATACGCAGTATTTT. As protein: CASSTGLAGSTDTQYF.

Points on this clone: The junction and the germline gene differ at one end; a read error may be behind it. The chain couples TRBV28 to TRBJ2-7, with D unclear. CDR1 is MDHEN and CDR2 is SYDVKM in the germline V gene. The CDR3 is 9 residues long. The CDR3 region has the DNA TGTGCCAGCAGTTTATATCGACACTTC. Protein sequence: CASSLYRHF.

This rearrangement joins TRBV5-1 to TRBJ2-7; 8 positions agree with TRBD2. From germline, CDR1 is SGHRS and CDR2 YFSETQ. CDR3 length: 14 amino acids. The V segment lost 1 base and the J segment 5 bases; nucleotides outside the gene matches: 5. In nucleotides, the CDR3 is TGCGCCAGCAGCTTGTTACTAGCGGAGCACGAGCAGTACTTC. Its translation is CASSLLLAEHEQYF.

The DNA for the CDR3 is TGTGCCAGCAGTTACGGGACAGACTACGAGCAGTACTTC. This encodes CASSYGTDYEQYF. The V gene is TRBV6-6, the J gene TRBJ2-7; 7 positions match TRBD1. Losses at the gene ends were 2 bases for V and 3 bases for J; bases not matched to a gene: 1. The CDR3 has 13 residues. CDR1 MNHNY and CDR2 SVGAGI come from the germline V gene (reference sequence).

The chain uses TRBV9 and TRBJ2-1; a possible D gene is TRBD2 (6 bases). CDR1 is SGDLS, CDR2 YYNGEE, per germline. V gave up 2 bases and J gave up 7 bases, with 16 bases separating them. The CDR3 extends over 15 amino acids. CDR3 DNA: TGTGCCAGCAGCGTCAGTCCGACTAGTAGGAATGAGCAGTTCTTC. The encoded protein is CASSVSPTSRNEQFF.

The rearrangement links TRBV30 to TRBJ1-6; D call uncertain. V gave up 4 bases and J gave up 7 bases, with 11 bases separating them. This CDR3 spans 13 amino acids. Germline V gene data show CDR1 as GTSNPN and CDR2 as SVGIG (reference sequence). In DNA form, the CDR3 reads TGTGCCTGGACCGAGGGAGACAATTCACCCCTCCACTTT. Translated: CAWTEGDNSPLHF.

This chain connects TRBV20-1 to TRBJ2-1, with D hard to call. V dropped 2 bases and J dropped 9 bases, with 5 bases sitting between them. There are 10 residues in the CDR3. Germline CDR1 is DFQATT and CDR2 is SNEGSKA (reference sequence). This CDR3 reads CSARKPEQFF. In DNA, the CDR3 is TGCAGTGCTAGAAAGCCTGAGCAGTTCTTC.

This clone showed up just once. This chain's CDR3 is CASSTAPGLGEKLFF. CDR3 coding DNA: TGTGCCAGCAGTACCGCCCCGGGACTAGGTGAAAAACTGTTTTTT. The V call is TRBV28, the J call TRBJ1-4; tentatively, D is TRBD1 (5 bases). The length of the CDR3 is 15 residues. The germline gives CDR1 MDHEN, CDR2 SYDVKM. V was pared by 5 bases and J by 7 bases, with 17 bases between.